This T cell receptor (beta chain) was profiled in a study of T cell responses to AZD1222 COVID-19 vaccine. The method was immunoSEQ multiplex PCR; TCRdb's version includes in-frame clones alone and lacks a portion of them. The table lists about 130,000 clones, about 89% of them singletons. Concerning this clone: Its specificity is unknown.

The study, taken as a whole, reports: Sampling that yielded the repertoires occurred only after the peak T cell response.

CDR1 is KGHSH, CDR2 LQKENI, per germline. V was trimmed by 1 base and J by 7 bases, leaving 10 bases between them. CDR3 length equals 13 residues. The TCR originated in an adult who received the AZD1222 COVID-19 vaccine. The J gene is TRBJ1-1, the V gene TRBV18; unclear D gene. This sample comprised peripheral blood, obtained 28 days after the second AZD1222 dose. CDR3 DNA sequence: TGTGCCAGCTCACCACTTTGGGGAGATGAAGCTTTCTTT. The encoded protein is CASSPLWGDEAFF.